What follows are 26 T cell receptor beta chains derived from one specimen sequenced in a study of blood T cell repertoires in COVID-19. Profiled with immunoSEQ multiplex PCR; TCRdb holds only in-frame clones, not every one. The sample has about 350,000 clones, approximately 87% seen once. The sequencing input was peripheral blood. The receptors derive from a woman in her fifties or sixties with COVID-19, enrolled during active disease.

The chain is built from TRBV7-6 and TRBJ2-7; possibly TRBD1 for D (5 bases). Germline CDR1 reads SGHVS; CDR2 reads FNYEAQ. Trimming shortened V by 3 bases and J by 3 bases, and 18 bases separated the two germline ends. CDR3 length: 16 amino acids. The CDR3 bases are TGTGCCAGCAGCTTTGGCCCGACAGCGCGAAGCTACGAGCAGTACTTC. This sequence encodes CASSFGPTARSYEQYF.

The rearrangement links TRBV7-6 to TRBJ1-4; TRBD1 matches 10 bases. Germline lookup yields CDR1 SGHVS and CDR2 FNYEAQ. J gave up 3 bases and V 5 bases, and 18 bases lay outside the gene matches. The length of the CDR3 is 20 residues. The CDR3 region has the DNA TGTGCCAGCAGCCCGACTTCGGGACAGGGGAATGAGGGAGCTAATGAAAAACTGTTTTTT. Amino acid sequence: CASSPTSGQGNEGANEKLFF. The variable domain in full, completed from reference TRBV7-6 and TRBJ1-4, reads GAGVSQSPRYKVTKRGQDVALRCDPISGHVSLYWYRQALGQGPEFLTYFNYEAQQDKSGLPNDRFSAERPEGSISTLTIQRTEQRDSAMYRCASSPTSGQGNEGANEKLFFGSGTQLSVL.

The chain couples TRBV10-3 to TRBJ1-2; D possibly corresponds to TRBD1 (5 bases). Germline V gene sequence: CDR1 ENHRY, CDR2 SYGVKD. This CDR3 spans 12 amino acids. Between the trimmed V and J ends, which lost 5 bases and 10 bases, there was a span of 14 bases. The DNA of the CDR3 is TGTGCCATCAGTCCGGACATACAGATCTACACCTTC. Its translation is CAISPDIQIYTF.

The rearrangement uses TRBV5-1 and TRBJ1-3; 7 bases match TRBD1. The V and J ends lost 0 bases and 4 bases, in that order; junction bases with no gene match: 7. The CDR3 is 16 amino acids. Germline V gene data show CDR1 as SGHRS and CDR2 as YFSETQ. CDR3 loop: CASSLEVRGRGNTIYF. For the CDR3, the DNA is TGCGCCAGCAGCTTGGAAGTAAGGGGGCGAGGAAACACCATATATTTT. The full variable domain, with the rest looked up from reference TRBV5-1 and TRBJ1-3, is KAGVTQTPRYLIKTRGQQVTLSCSPISGHRSVSWYQQTPGQGLQFLFEYFSETQRNKGNFPGRFSGRQFSNSRSEMNVSTLELGDSALYLCASSLEVRGRGNTIYFGEGSWLTVV.

This clone showed up just once. This rearrangement joins TRBV5-1 to TRBJ2-7; 8 bases map to TRBD2. With V trimmed by 3 bases and J by 0 bases, 11 bases remained unmatched. Germline lookup yields CDR1 SGHRS and CDR2 YFSETQ. The CDR3 is 17 amino acids. CDR3: CASSWRFSGASSYEQYF. Written as DNA, the CDR3 is TGCGCCAGCAGCTGGCGATTTAGCGGGGCGAGCTCCTACGAGCAGTACTTC. Drawing the rest from reference TRBV5-1 and TRBJ2-7, the complete variable domain is KAGVTQTPRYLIKTRGQQVTLSCSPISGHRSVSWYQQTPGQGLQFLFEYFSETQRNKGNFPGRFSGRQFSNSRSEMNVSTLELGDSALYLCASSWRFSGASSYEQYFGPGTRLTVT.

CDR3 in DNA: TGTGCCAGCAGCAAAGGGACTAGCGGAGGCGAGCAGTACTTC. It specifies CASSKGTSGGEQYF. The rearrangement joins TRBV7-6 to TRBJ2-7; 11 bases map to TRBD2. V lost 5 bases and J lost 6; bases outside the gene matches: 6. Germline V CDR1 and CDR2: SGHVS, FNYEAQ. This CDR3 comprises 14 residues.

This rearrangement joins TRBV19 to TRBJ2-7, with D perhaps TRBD2 (6 bases). CDR3 size: 13 residues. In germline, CDR1 is LNHDA, CDR2 SQIVND (reference sequence). V dropped 5 bases and J dropped 6 bases, with 14 bases sitting between them. The CDR3 loop is CASSAGGLSEQYF. The CDR3, as DNA: TGTGCCAGTAGTGCTGGGGGACTGTCCGAGCAGTACTTC. The whole variable domain, remainder taken from reference TRBV19 and TRBJ2-7, is DGGITQSPKYLFRKEGQNVTLSCEQNLNHDAMYWYRQDPGQGLRLIYYSQIVNDFQKGDIAEGYSVSREKKESFPLTVTSAQKNPTAFYLCASSAGGLSEQYFGPGTRLTVT.

There are a few counts of this clone. The chain employs TRBV4-1 and TRBJ1-2; 8 bases match TRBD1. The V gene end was trimmed by 3 bases and the J gene end by 6 bases; junction bases not matched to a gene: 12. The CDR3 has 16 residues. Per germline, CDR1 MGHRA and CDR2 YSYEKL. The CDR3 sequence: CASSQLKGGQGHGYTF. The DNA of the CDR3 is TGCGCCAGCAGCCAGCTCAAAGGCGGACAGGGACATGGCTACACCTTC.

The chain couples TRBV2 to TRBJ2-5; D possibly corresponds to TRBD1 (5 bases). This CDR3 contains 10 residues. The V end was cut by 9 bases, the J end by 5 bases, with 7 bases between. In germline, CDR1 is SNHLY, CDR2 FYNNEI. CDR3 DNA sequence: TGTGCCAGTAACAGGGAGACCCAGTACTTC. Protein: CASNRETQYF.

The V and J genes are TRBV7-9 and TRBJ2-3; 9 nucleotides line up with TRBD1. The CDR3 is 15 residues long. V lost 1 base to trimming and J lost 2 bases; unmatched junction nucleotides: 1. Germline assignment: CDR1 SEHNR and CDR2 FQNEAQ (reference sequence). Written as DNA, the CDR3 is TGTGCCAGCAGCTTAGGGGACAGGGTCACAGATACGCAGTATTTT. It yields the protein CASSLGDRVTDTQYF. The full variable domain, in which reference TRBV7-9 and TRBJ2-3 provide the parts outside the CDR3, is DTGVSQNPRHKITKRGQNVTFRCDPISEHNRLYWYRQTLGQGPEFLTYFQNEAQLEKSRLLSDRFSAERPKGSFSTLEIQRTEQGDSAMYLCASSLGDRVTDTQYFGPGTRLTVL.

This chain connects TRBV21-1 to TRBJ2-3; the table's D call of TRBD1 was not tested on the DNA. TRBV21-1 has pseudogene status. The length of the CDR3 is 14 residues. CDR3 sequence (DNA): TGTGCCAGCAGGACAGCCTCCCGCACAGATACGCAGTATTTT. Translated: CASRTASRTDTQYF.

V gene TRBV7-6 combines with J gene TRBJ2-7; weak D call: TRBD2 (6 bases). Trimming pared 0 bases from V and 4 bases from J, leaving 7 bases between. Germline CDR1 is SGHVS and CDR2 is FNYEAQ. This CDR3 contains 13 residues. CDR3 nucleotide sequence: TGTGCCAGCAGCTTAGCGGAGGGATACGAGCAGTACTTC. This codes for CASSLAEGYEQYF.

The chain is built from TRBV21-1 and TRBJ1-3; the table's D call TRBD1 went unverified against the DNA. TRBV21-1 is assigned pseudogene status. The CDR3 is 16 residues long. CDR3 sequence: CASSPGRGNVGNTIYF. Here the CDR3 DNA reads TGTGCCAGCAGCCCCGGCAGGGGGAACGTTGGAAACACCATATATTTT.

This clone was found a few times. The chain couples TRBV10-3 to TRBJ2-1; TRBD2 matches at 10 bases. Per germline, CDR1 ENHRY and CDR2 SYGVKD. This CDR3 is 12 amino acids long. Trimming removed 10 bases from V and 7 bases from J; junction bases left unmatched: 4. The CDR3 loop is CATGTSVNEQFF. In nucleotides, the CDR3 is TGTGCCACAGGGACTAGCGTAAATGAGCAGTTCTTC.

This clone showed up just a few times. The chain has TRBV11-3 and TRBJ2-3; 14 bases are a match to TRBD2. Trimming at V came to 4 bases and at J to 0 bases, leaving 6 bases not matched to a gene. Germline CDR1 reads SGHNT; CDR2 reads YENEEA. CDR3 length: 18 amino acids. The CDR3 reads CASSSPGTSGRSTDTQYF. CDR3 coding DNA: TGTGCCAGCAGCTCGCCCGGGACTAGCGGGAGAAGCACAGATACGCAGTATTTT.

CDR3 in DNA: TGTGCCAGCAGCTTGGCACAGGGAGGGGTCACTGAAGCTTTCTTT. Translation gives CASSLAQGGVTEAFF. The chain combines TRBV5-4 with TRBJ1-1; maybe TRBD1 (6 bases). The CDR3 loop spans 15 amino acids. Per the germline V gene, CDR1 is SGHNT and CDR2 is YYREEE (reference sequence). V was cut by 0 bases and J by 4 bases, with 13 bases left in between. The full variable domain, with the rest looked up from reference TRBV5-4 and TRBJ1-1, is ETGVTQSPTHLIKTRGQQVTLRCSSQSGHNTVSWYQQALGQGPQFIFQYYREEENGRGNFPPRFSGLQFPNYSSELNVNALELDDSALYLCASSLAQGGVTEAFFGQGTRLTVV.

V gene TRBV10-1 combines with J gene TRBJ1-1, with 7 bases identical to TRBD1. The CDR3 runs 12 residues. Germline assignment: CDR1 WNHNN and CDR2 SYGVQD (reference sequence). V shed 4 bases, J shed 8 bases, and the junction held 4 bases outside the gene matches. DNA of the CDR3: TGCGCCAGCAGTGTAGGGGACAGCGAAGCTTTCTTT. Translating gives CASSVGDSEAFF.

In the case of this clone: The junction departs from germline at one end; a sequencing error may be responsible. The rearrangement joins TRBV5-5 to TRBJ1-1; D is possibly TRBD1 (6 bases). The CDR3 has 12 residues. In germline, CDR1 is SGHKS, CDR2 YYEKEE (reference sequence). CDR3 in DNA: TGTGCCAGCAGCTTTCTTAGGGACACCCAGAGCTTT. This encodes CASSFLRDTQSF.

The chain is built from TRBV27 and TRBJ2-1; a possible D gene is TRBD2 (6 bases). The CDR3 runs to 15 residues. CDR1 is MNHEY, CDR2 SMNVEV, per germline (reference sequence). V gave up 11 bases and J gave up 10 bases, with 27 bases separating them. The DNA of the CDR3 is TGTGCCGGCAAGGAGGGGACGGACCGCCACGGGGAGCAGTTCTTC. This encodes CAGKEGTDRHGEQFF.

There are a few counts of this clone. This sequence joins TRBV2 and TRBJ2-7; 10 bases agree with TRBD2. Germline CDR1 reads SNHLY; CDR2 reads FYNNEI. The CDR3 covers 14 residues. V was pared by 8 bases and J by 2 bases, with 6 bases of the junction left unmatched. CDR3 DNA: TGTGCCAGCGGAAAACTAGCGGGAACCTACGAGCAGTACTTC. Amino acid sequence: CASGKLAGTYEQYF.

The CDR3, as DNA: TGTGCCAGCAGCCCCCCGGGGAGCCACGGAAACACCATATATTTT. This codes for CASSPPGSHGNTIYF. The chain recombines TRBV7-8 with TRBJ1-3; D ambiguous. V lost 5 bases to trimming and J lost 4 bases, with 15 bases between them. The CDR3 spans 15 residues. Germline V gives CDR1 SGHVS, CDR2 FQNEAQ.

This clone appeared once. V gene TRBV15 combines with J gene TRBJ1-5; 9 positions agree with TRBD1. Germline lookup yields CDR1 LNHNV and CDR2 YYDKDF (reference sequence). V shed 0 bases, J shed 3 bases, and the junction held 9 bases outside the gene matches. The CDR3 is 18 amino acids. CDR3 amino acids: CATSRDRTGDPSNQPQHF. The CDR3 region has the DNA TGTGCCACCAGCAGAGATCGGACAGGGGACCCCTCCAATCAGCCCCAGCATTTT.

V gene TRBV27 combines with J gene TRBJ2-7; 9 bases align to TRBD1. V lost 8 bases to trimming and J lost 4 bases; unmatched junction nucleotides: 15. Germline-derived CDR1 and CDR2 are MNHEY and SMNVEV (reference sequence). The CDR3 consists of 16 residues. The CDR3 loop reads CASGVGPGTGIYEQYF. CDR3 in DNA: TGTGCCAGCGGAGTTGGGCCCGGGACAGGGATATACGAGCAGTACTTC.

The chain joins TRBV7-2 to TRBJ1-2; tentative D call: TRBD1 (5 bases). Per the germline V gene, CDR1 is SGHTA and CDR2 is FQGNSA. The CDR3 covers 15 residues. V lost 0 bases to trimming and J lost 2 bases, with 10 bases between them. The CDR3, as DNA: TGTGCCAGCAGCTTAGCGGGGGGGACCAACTATGGCTACACCTTC. Translated, it gives CASSLAGGTNYGYTF.

The gene calls are TRBV6-2 or TRBV6-3 and TRBJ2-1, with 10 nucleotides matching TRBD1. Trimming removed 2 bases from V and 4 bases from J; junction bases left unmatched: 5. This CDR3 has 16 amino acids. Germline V CDR1 and CDR2: MNHEY, SVGEGT. The CDR3 loop reads CASSYPRGQGYNEQFF. DNA for the CDR3: TGTGCCAGCAGTTACCCACGGGGACAGGGGTACAATGAGCAGTTCTTC.

The chain is built from TRBV11-3 and TRBJ2-1, with TRBD2 matching over 11 bases. The germline V gene encodes CDR1 SGHNT and CDR2 YENEEA. V lost 5 bases to trimming and J lost 3 bases; unmatched junction nucleotides: 3. The length of the CDR3 is 15 residues. The CDR3 is CASSQGTSGYNEQFF. The CDR3 nucleotides read TGTGCCAGCAGCCAGGGGACTAGCGGCTACAATGAGCAGTTCTTC.